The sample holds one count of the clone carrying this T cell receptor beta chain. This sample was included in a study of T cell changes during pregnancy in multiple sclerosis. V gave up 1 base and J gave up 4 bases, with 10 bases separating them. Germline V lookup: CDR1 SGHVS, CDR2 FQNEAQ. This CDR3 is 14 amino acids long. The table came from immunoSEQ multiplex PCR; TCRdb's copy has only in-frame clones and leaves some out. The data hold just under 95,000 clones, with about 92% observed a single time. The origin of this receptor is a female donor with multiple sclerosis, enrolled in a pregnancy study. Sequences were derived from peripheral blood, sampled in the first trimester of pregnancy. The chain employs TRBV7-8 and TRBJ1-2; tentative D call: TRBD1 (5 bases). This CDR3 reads CASSLEPGPYGYTF. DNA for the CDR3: TGTGCCAGCAGCTTAGAACCAGGGCCCTATGGCTACACCTTC.